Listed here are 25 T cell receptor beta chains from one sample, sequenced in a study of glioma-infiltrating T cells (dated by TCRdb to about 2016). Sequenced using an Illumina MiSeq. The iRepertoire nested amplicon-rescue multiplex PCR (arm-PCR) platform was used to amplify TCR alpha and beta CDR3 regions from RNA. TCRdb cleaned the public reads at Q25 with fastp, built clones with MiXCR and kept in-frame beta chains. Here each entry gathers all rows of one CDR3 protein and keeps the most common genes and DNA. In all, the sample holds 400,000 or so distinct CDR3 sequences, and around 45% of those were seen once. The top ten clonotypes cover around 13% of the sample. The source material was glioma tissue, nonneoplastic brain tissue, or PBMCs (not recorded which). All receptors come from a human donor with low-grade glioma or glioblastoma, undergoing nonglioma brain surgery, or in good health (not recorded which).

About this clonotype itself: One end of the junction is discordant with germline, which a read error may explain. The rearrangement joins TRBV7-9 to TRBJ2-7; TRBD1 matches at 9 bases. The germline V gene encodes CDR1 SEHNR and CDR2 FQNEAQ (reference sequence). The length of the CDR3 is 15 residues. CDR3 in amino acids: CASSQGDRAGYEQYF. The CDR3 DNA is TGCGCCAGCAGCCAAGGGGACAGGGCTGGCTACGAGCAGTACTTC.

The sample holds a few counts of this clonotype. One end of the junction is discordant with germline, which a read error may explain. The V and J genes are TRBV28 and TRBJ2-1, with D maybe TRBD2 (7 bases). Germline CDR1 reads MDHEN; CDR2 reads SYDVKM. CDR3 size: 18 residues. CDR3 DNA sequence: TGTGCCAGCAGTTCGCACTACGGGGGGCCCAGCTCCTACGATGAGCAGTTCTTC. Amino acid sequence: CASSSHYGGPSSYDEQFF.

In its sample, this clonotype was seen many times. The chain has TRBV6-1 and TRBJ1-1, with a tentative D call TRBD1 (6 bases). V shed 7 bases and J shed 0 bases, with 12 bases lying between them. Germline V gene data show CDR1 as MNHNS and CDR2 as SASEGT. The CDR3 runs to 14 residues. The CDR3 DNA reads TGTGCCAGCACCCAGGGACATTTGAACACTGAAGCTTTCTTT. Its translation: CASTQGHLNTEAFF.

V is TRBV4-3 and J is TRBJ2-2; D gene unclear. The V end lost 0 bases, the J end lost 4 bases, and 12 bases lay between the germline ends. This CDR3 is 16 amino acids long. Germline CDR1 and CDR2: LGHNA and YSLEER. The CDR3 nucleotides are TGCGCCAGCAGCCAAGAGCCTGGGCAGCTCACCGGGGAGCTGTTTTTT. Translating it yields CASSQEPGQLTGELFF.

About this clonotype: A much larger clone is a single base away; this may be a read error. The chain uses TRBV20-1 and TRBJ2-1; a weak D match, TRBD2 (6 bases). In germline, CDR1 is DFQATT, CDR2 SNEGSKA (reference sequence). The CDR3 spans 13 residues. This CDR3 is CSARDALANKQFF. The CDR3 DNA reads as TGCAGTGCTAGAGACGCACTAGCCAATAAGCAGTTCTTC.

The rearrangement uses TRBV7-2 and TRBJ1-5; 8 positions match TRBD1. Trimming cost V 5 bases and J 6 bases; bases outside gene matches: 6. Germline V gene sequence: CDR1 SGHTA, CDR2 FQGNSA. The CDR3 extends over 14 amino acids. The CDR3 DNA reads TGTGCCAGCAGCCTAACAGGGGGTACTCAGCCCCAGCATTTT. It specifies CASSLTGGTQPQHF.

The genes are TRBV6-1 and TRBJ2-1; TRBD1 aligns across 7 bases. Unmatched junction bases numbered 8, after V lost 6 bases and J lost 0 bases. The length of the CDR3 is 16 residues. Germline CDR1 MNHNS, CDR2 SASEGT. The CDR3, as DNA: TGTGCCAGCAGGCCCTACAGGGGCGACTCCTACAATGAGCAGTTCTTC. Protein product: CASRPYRGDSYNEQFF.

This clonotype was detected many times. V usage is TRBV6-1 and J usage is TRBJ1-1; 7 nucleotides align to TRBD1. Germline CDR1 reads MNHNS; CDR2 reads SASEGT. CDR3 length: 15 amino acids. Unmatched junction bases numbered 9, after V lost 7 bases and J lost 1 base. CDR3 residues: CASTGRGQGNTEAFF. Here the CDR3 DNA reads TGTGCCAGCACCGGAAGGGGGCAGGGGAACACTGAAGCTTTCTTT.

The CDR3 here is CASSKPGHSYGYTF. CDR3 DNA sequence: TGTGCCAGTAGTAAACCGGGACACTCCTATGGCTACACCTTC. The J gene is TRBJ1-2, the V gene TRBV19, with D possibly TRBD1 on 6 matching bases. The germline V gene has CDR1 LNHDA and CDR2 SQIVND (reference sequence). Trimming took 4 bases from V and 4 from J, leaving 13 bases between them. The CDR3 loop spans 14 amino acids.

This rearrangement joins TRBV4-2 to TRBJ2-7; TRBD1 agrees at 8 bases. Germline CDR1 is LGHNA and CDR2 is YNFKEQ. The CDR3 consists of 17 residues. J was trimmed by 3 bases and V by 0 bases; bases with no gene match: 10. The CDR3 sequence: CASSQDLRAGGVYEQYF. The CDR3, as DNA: TGTGCCAGCAGCCAAGATTTAAGGGCAGGGGGCGTCTACGAGCAGTACTTC.

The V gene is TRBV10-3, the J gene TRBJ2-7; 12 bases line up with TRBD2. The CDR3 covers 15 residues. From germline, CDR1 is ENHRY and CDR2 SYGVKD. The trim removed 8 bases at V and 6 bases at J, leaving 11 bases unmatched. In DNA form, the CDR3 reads TGTGCCATCGGCCCGACTAGCGGGAGTAACGGCGAGCAGTACTTC. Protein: CAIGPTSGSNGEQYF.

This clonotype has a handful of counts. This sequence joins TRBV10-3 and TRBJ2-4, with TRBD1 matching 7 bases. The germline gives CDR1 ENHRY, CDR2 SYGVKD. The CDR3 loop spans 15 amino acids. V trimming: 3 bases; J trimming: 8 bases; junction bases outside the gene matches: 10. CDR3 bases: TGTGCCATCAGTGAAGACCCTGGACAGGTCGACATTCAGTACTTC. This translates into CAISEDPGQVDIQYF.

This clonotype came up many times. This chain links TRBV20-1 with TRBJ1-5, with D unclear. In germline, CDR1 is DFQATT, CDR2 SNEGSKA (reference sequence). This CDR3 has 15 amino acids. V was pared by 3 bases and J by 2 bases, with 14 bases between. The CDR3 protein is CSASFNFLGNQPQHF. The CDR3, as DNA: TGCAGTGCTAGTTTCAACTTTTTAGGCAATCAGCCCCAGCATTTT.

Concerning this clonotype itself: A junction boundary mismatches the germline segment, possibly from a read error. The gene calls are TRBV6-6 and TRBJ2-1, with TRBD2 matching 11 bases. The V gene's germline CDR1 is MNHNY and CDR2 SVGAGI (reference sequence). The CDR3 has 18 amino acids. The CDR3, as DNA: TGTGCCACCAGTGGTTCGGTGACTAGCGGGGCCTCCTACAATGAGCAGTTCTTC. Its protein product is CATSGSVTSGASYNEQFF.

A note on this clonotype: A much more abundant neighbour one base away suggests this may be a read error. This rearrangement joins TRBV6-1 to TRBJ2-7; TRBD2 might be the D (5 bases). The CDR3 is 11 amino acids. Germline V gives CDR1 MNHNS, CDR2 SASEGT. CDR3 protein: CASSDDYVQYF. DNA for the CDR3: TGTGCCAGCAGTGACGACTACGTGCAGTACTTC.

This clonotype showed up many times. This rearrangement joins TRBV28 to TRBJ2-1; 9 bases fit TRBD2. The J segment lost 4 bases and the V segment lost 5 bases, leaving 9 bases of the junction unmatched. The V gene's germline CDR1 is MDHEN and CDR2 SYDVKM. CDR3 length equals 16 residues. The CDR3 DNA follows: TGTGCCAGCAGTACCCTAGCTAGCGGGGATTACAATGAGCAGTTCTTC. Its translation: CASSTLASGDYNEQFF.

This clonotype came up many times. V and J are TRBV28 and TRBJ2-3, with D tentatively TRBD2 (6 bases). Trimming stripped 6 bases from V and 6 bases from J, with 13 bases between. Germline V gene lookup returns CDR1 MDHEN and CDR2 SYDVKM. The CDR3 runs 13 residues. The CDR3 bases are TGTGCCAGCAGGCGACTAGGATTGGATACGCAGTATTTT. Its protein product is CASRRLGLDTQYF.

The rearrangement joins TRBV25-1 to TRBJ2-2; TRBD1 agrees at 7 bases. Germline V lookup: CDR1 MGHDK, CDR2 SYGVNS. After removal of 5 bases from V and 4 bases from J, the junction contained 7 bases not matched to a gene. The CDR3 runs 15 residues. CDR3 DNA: TGTGCCAGCAGTCCGACAGGGTTCGGCACCGGGGAGCTGTTTTTT. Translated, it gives CASSPTGFGTGELFF.

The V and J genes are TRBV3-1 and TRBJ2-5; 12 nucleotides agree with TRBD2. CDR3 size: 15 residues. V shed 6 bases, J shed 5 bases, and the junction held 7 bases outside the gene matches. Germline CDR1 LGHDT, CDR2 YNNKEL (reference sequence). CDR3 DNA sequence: TGTGCCAGCAGATCCCTAGCGGGAGGGCCGGAGACCCAGTACTTC. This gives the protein CASRSLAGGPETQYF.

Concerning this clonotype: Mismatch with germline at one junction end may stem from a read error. The CDR3: CAGRRAGGPYEQYF. The DNA of the CDR3 is TGTGCCGGCAGAAGGGCGGGAGGGCCCTACGAGCAGTACTTC. This chain connects TRBV27 to TRBJ2-7, with 9 bases that match TRBD2. Germline CDR1 MNHEY, CDR2 SMNVEV (reference sequence). The CDR3 totals 14 residues.

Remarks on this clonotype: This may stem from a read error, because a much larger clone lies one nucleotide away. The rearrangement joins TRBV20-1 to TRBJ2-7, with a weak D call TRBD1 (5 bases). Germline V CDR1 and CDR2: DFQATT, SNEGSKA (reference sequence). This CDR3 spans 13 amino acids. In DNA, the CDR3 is TGCAGTGCTAAGGGGTCGGACGCGTACGAGCGGTACTTC. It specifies CSAKGSDAYERYF.

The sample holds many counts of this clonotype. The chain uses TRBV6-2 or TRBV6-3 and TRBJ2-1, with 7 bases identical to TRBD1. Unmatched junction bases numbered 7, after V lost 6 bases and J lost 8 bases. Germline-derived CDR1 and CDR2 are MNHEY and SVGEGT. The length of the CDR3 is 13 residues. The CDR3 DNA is TGTGCCAGCAGCACCGACAGGGCGGATGAGCAGTTCTTC. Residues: CASSTDRADEQFF.

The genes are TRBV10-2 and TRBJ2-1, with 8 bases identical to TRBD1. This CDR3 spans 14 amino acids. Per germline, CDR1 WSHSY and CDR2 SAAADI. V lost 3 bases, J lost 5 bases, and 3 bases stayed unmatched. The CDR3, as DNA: TGCGCCAGCAGTGATCGACAGGGGAACAATGAGCAGTTCTTC. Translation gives CASSDRQGNNEQFF.

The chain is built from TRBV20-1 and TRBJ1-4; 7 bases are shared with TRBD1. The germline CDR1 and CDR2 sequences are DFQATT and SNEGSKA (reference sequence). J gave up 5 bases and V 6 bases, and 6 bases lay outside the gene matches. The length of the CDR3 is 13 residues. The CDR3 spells CSATDRRNEKLFF. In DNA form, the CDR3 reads TGCAGTGCAACGGACAGGCGAAATGAAAAACTGTTTTTT.

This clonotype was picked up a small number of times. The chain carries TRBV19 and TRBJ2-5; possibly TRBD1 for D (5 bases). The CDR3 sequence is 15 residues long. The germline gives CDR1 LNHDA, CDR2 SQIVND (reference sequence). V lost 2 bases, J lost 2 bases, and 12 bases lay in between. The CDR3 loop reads CASSIKRAGQETQYF. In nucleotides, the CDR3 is TGTGCCAGTAGTATAAAGAGAGCAGGGCAAGAGACCCAGTACTTC.